This T cell receptor (beta chain) emerged from a study of T cell responses to AZD1222 COVID-19 vaccine. This clone was seen a few times. Germline V CDR1 and CDR2: WNHNN, SYGVQD (reference sequence). The CDR3 contains 14 residues. With 3 bases clipped from V and 5 bases from J, the junction kept 5 bases outside the gene matches. Profiled with immunoSEQ multiplex PCR; TCRdb holds only in-frame clones, not every one. The repertoire has some 200,000 clones, more than 90% of them found once; the top ten carry 3.5% to 4%. This specimen was peripheral blood, taken 28 days after the second dose of the MenACWY control vaccine. This sequence originates from an adult who received the MenACWY meningococcal vaccine as a control. The chain employs TRBV10-1 and TRBJ2-7; the match to TRBD2 covers 9 bases. CDR3 amino acids: CASSEIAGDHEQYF. The CDR3 nucleotides are TGCGCCAGCAGTGAAATAGCGGGAGACCACGAGCAGTACTTC.